The 22 T cell receptor beta chains listed next were all sequenced from one sample in a study of blood T cell repertoires in COVID-19. TCRdb's copy holds only in-frame clones and misses some; the assay was immunoSEQ multiplex PCR. The profile covers about 210,000 clones, with roughly 87% appearing a single time and about 7% taken by the ten largest. The source material was PBMCs or T cells enriched from blood (not recorded which). Receptor source: a man aged 30-40 years in a cohort exposed to, infected with or recovered from COVID-19 (not recorded which).

This chain links TRBV29-1 with TRBJ1-2; 11 nucleotides line up with TRBD1. Germline CDR1 reads SQVTM; CDR2 reads ANQGSEA. CDR3 size: 13 residues. V was pared by 7 bases and J by 4 bases, with 5 bases of the junction left unmatched. CDR3 loop: CSARTGGFYGYTF. DNA for the CDR3: TGCAGCGCCCGGACAGGGGGCTTCTATGGCTACACCTTC.

J is TRBJ2-7 and V is TRBV14; the match to TRBD2 covers 13 bases. This CDR3 is 16 amino acids long. V lost 6 bases and J lost 7; bases outside the gene matches: 12. Germline V gene data show CDR1 as SGHDN and CDR2 as FVKESK. The CDR3 loop is CASSHRTSGSTGEQYF. In nucleotides, the CDR3 is TGTGCCAGCAGTCACCGGACTAGCGGGAGCACAGGGGAGCAGTACTTC.

This sequence joins TRBV3-1 (or the pseudogene TRBV3-2) and TRBJ2-2; weak D call: TRBD1 (6 bases). Germline CDR1 and CDR2: LGHDT and YNNKEL (reference sequence). This CDR3 has 17 amino acids. V lost 0 bases, J lost 2 bases, and 13 bases lay in between. This CDR3 reads CASSQEVTGTNTGELFF. In nucleotides, the CDR3 is TGTGCCAGCAGCCAAGAGGTTACAGGGACAAACACCGGGGAGCTGTTTTTT.

The chain couples TRBV28 to TRBJ2-5; 7 nucleotides align to TRBD2. J was trimmed by 5 bases and V by 6 bases; bases with no gene match: 9. The CDR3 length is 14 residues. Germline V gene sequence: CDR1 MDHEN, CDR2 SYDVKM. The CDR3 spells CASSKGLPLETQYF. The CDR3 DNA reads as TGTGCCAGCAGCAAGGGACTACCACTTGAGACCCAGTACTTC.

The chain is built from TRBV4-1 and TRBJ1-6; unclear D gene. This CDR3 is built from 19 residues. Deletions cut 0 bases from V and 0 bases from J, with 15 bases between. CDR1 MGHRA and CDR2 YSYEKL come from the germline V gene. CDR3 sequence: CASSQDKGVLSSYNSPLHF. CDR3 sequence (DNA): TGCGCCAGCAGCCAAGATAAGGGAGTCTTAAGCTCCTATAATTCACCCCTCCACTTT.

This chain joins TRBV27 and TRBJ2-7; D is unclear. Germline V CDR1 and CDR2: MNHEY, SMNVEV (reference sequence). This CDR3 region has 11 residues. V shed 4 bases and J shed 8 bases, with 9 bases lying between them. CDR3 nucleotide sequence: TGTGCCAGCAGTTCCGGTCCCAAGCAGTACTTC. Protein: CASSSGPKQYF.

This clone came up once. The CDR3 region has the DNA TGTGCCAGCTCACCCCTCGGACAGGGGGTTAATTCACCCCTCCACTTT. Amino acids: CASSPLGQGVNSPLHF. The V and J genes are TRBV18 and TRBJ1-6, with TRBD1 identical over 10 bases. This CDR3 is built from 16 residues. J was trimmed by 6 bases and V by 3 bases; bases with no gene match: 5. Germline CDR1 and CDR2: KGHSH and LQKENI.

The chain couples TRBV5-1 to TRBJ1-1; the D is unclear. CDR1 is SGHRS and CDR2 is YFSETQ in the germline V gene. Deletions cut 3 bases from V and 5 bases from J, with 11 bases between. There are 13 residues in the CDR3. CDR3: CASSSTLTTEAFF. CDR3 nucleotide sequence: TGCGCCAGCAGCTCGACCTTGACAACTGAAGCTTTCTTT.

The gene calls are TRBV9 and TRBJ2-7; 12 nucleotides agree with TRBD2. CDR1 is SGDLS and CDR2 is YYNGEE in the germline V gene. This CDR3 has 14 amino acids. Unmatched junction bases numbered 1, after V lost 2 bases and J lost 4 bases. The CDR3 is CASSVTSGSYEQYF. CDR3 DNA sequence: TGTGCCAGCAGCGTGACTAGCGGGAGTTACGAGCAGTACTTC.

This rearrangement joins TRBV29-1 to TRBJ2-5, with D possibly being TRBD1 (5 bases). In germline, CDR1 is SQVTM, CDR2 ANQGSEA. The CDR3 sequence is 13 residues long. V was trimmed by 7 bases and J by 2 bases, leaving 14 bases between them. The CDR3 bases are TGCAGCGCTGGACACGTTCCTCAAGAGACCCAGTACTTC. Translated: CSAGHVPQETQYF.

The chain combines TRBV4-1 with TRBJ2-7, with a tentative D call TRBD1 (5 bases). Germline V gene sequence: CDR1 MGHRA, CDR2 YSYEKL. CDR3 size: 17 residues. Trimming left V 0 bases short and J 0 bases short, with 15 bases between. CDR3 loop: CASSQDRVPGLSYEQYF. The CDR3 DNA reads as TGCGCCAGCAGCCAAGATCGGGTGCCAGGGCTCTCCTACGAGCAGTACTTC.

V gene TRBV5-8 combines with J gene TRBJ2-3; D is unclear. V lost 0 bases to trimming and J lost 6 bases, with 5 bases between them. This CDR3 is 12 amino acids long. The germline V gene encodes CDR1 SGHTS and CDR2 YDEGEE. The CDR3 coding sequence is TGTGCCAGCAGCTTGGTTGCGGATACGCAGTATTTT. Translation: CASSLVADTQYF.

The V and J genes are TRBV7-8 and TRBJ2-1; 12 bases are a match to TRBD1. The germline CDR1 and CDR2 sequences are SGHVS and FQNEAQ. This CDR3 comprises 19 residues. J was trimmed by 0 bases and V by 3 bases; bases with no gene match: 9. The CDR3 DNA reads TGTGCCAGCAGCTTCCCACCCGGGACAGGGGGCCTCTCCTACAATGAGCAGTTCTTC. Its protein product is CASSFPPGTGGLSYNEQFF.

The chain joins TRBV2 to TRBJ2-3; the D gene is possibly TRBD1 (5 bases). V lost 3 bases, J lost 1 base, and 14 bases lay in between. The CDR3 runs to 16 residues. CDR1 is SNHLY and CDR2 is FYNNEI in the germline V gene. The CDR3 nucleotides are TGTGCCAGCAGTGACATGGGGCAGGGCCGCACAGATACGCAGTATTTT. Protein product: CASSDMGQGRTDTQYF.

The chain joins TRBV19 to TRBJ2-7; the match to TRBD2 covers 7 bases. The CDR3 loop spans 14 amino acids. In germline, CDR1 is LNHDA, CDR2 SQIVND (reference sequence). V dropped 5 bases and J dropped 0; count of bases not matched to a gene: 4. CDR3 protein: CASSQSSGSYEQYF. CDR3 nucleotides: TGTGCCAGTAGTCAATCTAGCGGCTCCTACGAGCAGTACTTC.

This chain connects TRBV3-1 (or the pseudogene TRBV3-2) to TRBJ2-7, with D unresolved. This CDR3 spans 14 amino acids. V was pared by 1 base and J by 4 bases, with 11 bases between. Germline V CDR1 and CDR2: LGHDT, YNNKEL (reference sequence). The chain's CDR3 is CASSQGSSPYEQYF. As DNA, the CDR3 is TGTGCCAGCAGCCAAGGATCCAGTCCGTACGAGCAGTACTTC.

Regarding this clone: Other DNA sequences in this specimen translate into the identical CDR3. V gene TRBV12-3 or TRBV12-4 combines with J gene TRBJ1-2; TRBD1 is a possible D gene (5 bases). The CDR3 loop spans 13 amino acids. V gave up 8 bases and J gave up 2 bases, with 12 bases separating them. The chain's CDR3 is CASRPTGNYGYTF. The CDR3, as DNA: TGTGCCAGCCGGCCCACAGGAAACTATGGCTACACCTTC.

This clone was recorded once. Other DNA sequences from this sample encode an identical CDR3 as well. The V call is TRBV7-9, the J call TRBJ2-3; TRBD1 is a possible D gene (5 bases). V shed 1 base and J shed 4 bases, with 9 bases lying between them. The CDR3 runs 14 residues. CDR1 and CDR2 from the germline V gene are SEHNR and FQNEAQ (reference sequence). The CDR3 protein is CASSLVVGADTQYF. In DNA form, the CDR3 reads TGTGCCAGCAGCTTAGTGGTAGGGGCAGATACGCAGTATTTT.

This clone was counted only a few times. The chain carries TRBV7-2 and TRBJ2-5; 7 nucleotides match TRBD1. With V trimmed by 6 bases and J by 5 bases, 3 bases remained unmatched. The germline V gene encodes CDR1 SGHTA and CDR2 FQGNSA. This CDR3 has 12 residues. Here the CDR3 reads CASRGQRETQYF. The CDR3 bases are TGTGCCAGCAGGGGACAGAGGGAGACCCAGTACTTC.

CDR3 nucleotide sequence: TGTGCCAGCAGCTTAACGATGGCTAGCGGGACCACCGGGGAGCTGTTTTTT. It is translated as CASSLTMASGTTGELFF. V and J are TRBV7-3 and TRBJ2-2; 9 bases map to TRBD2. V lost 0 bases, J lost 4 bases, and 6 bases stayed unmatched. CDR1 is SGHTA and CDR2 is FQGTGA in the germline V gene. This CDR3 is built from 17 residues.

The chain has TRBV5-4 and TRBJ2-1; a weak D match, TRBD1 (6 bases). CDR3 length: 15 amino acids. V was clipped by 4 bases and J by 0 bases, with 11 bases between them. From germline, CDR1 is SGHNT and CDR2 YYREEE (reference sequence). The CDR3 nucleotides read TGTGCCAGCAGCCCTAAAGGGGGCTCCTACAATGAGCAGTTCTTC. This codes for CASSPKGGSYNEQFF.

The V and J genes are TRBV11-2 and TRBJ2-7, with 9 bases identical to TRBD2. V lost 1 base to trimming and J lost 3 bases; unmatched junction nucleotides: 4. The CDR3 covers 15 residues. From germline, CDR1 is SGHAT and CDR2 FQNNGV. CDR3 in DNA: TGTGCCAGCAGCTTAGGCCTAGCGGGATTCTACGAGCAGTACTTC. It specifies CASSLGLAGFYEQYF.